This T cell receptor (beta chain) emerged from a study of spatial heterogeneity in lung cancer. This clonotype was recorded many times. Its antigen is unknown. MiXCR, run by TCRdb on the 5' RACE reads, gives a single entry per CDR3 protein. The data contain 25,000 to 30,000 distinct CDR3 sequences, 7% to 7.5% of them singletons. Germline assignment: CDR1 SGHTA and CDR2 FQGNSA. The CDR3 runs 14 residues. V was clipped by 6 bases and J by 1 base; unmatched bases: 5. Time point noted: sample taken at primary tumor resection. From tumor, nontumor lung or frozen PBMC, whole RNA was taken unsorted for sequencing. Study-level points and caveats: Of the expanded TCRs, ubiquitous and regional counts tracked the counts of ubiquitous and regional nonsynonymous mutations, respectively. Estimates put coverage of tumor T cells 5.5% to 8% for alpha and 13% for beta chains. For expanded intratumoral alpha and beta TCRs, counts tracked tumor mutation counts.

V gene TRBV7-2 combines with J gene TRBJ2-7; TRBD1 agrees at 8 bases. This clonotype originated in a male donor with early-stage non-small cell lung cancer. Material: lung tumor tissue, obtained at surgery. The CDR3 nucleotides are TGTGCCAGCAGAAGAGGGGACAGGTCCTACGAGCAGTACTTC. It is translated as CASRRGDRSYEQYF. Full variable domain (remainder filled in from reference TRBV7-2 and TRBJ2-7): GAGVSQSPSNKVTEKGKDVELRCDPISGHTALYWYRQSLGQGLEFLIYFQGNSAPDKSGLPSDRFSAERTGGSVSTLTIQRTQQEDSAVYLCASRRGDRSYEQYFGPGTRLTVT.